The source of this T cell receptor (beta chain) is a study of blood T cell repertoires in COVID-19. Study summary: From the United States, Italy and Spain came samples of acute and convalescent COVID-19.

This clone was recorded once. Germline V gene lookup returns CDR1 SQVTM and CDR2 ANQGSEA. V was clipped by 8 bases and J by 6 bases; unmatched bases: 7. CDR3 length: 14 residues. Sequenced by immunoSEQ multiplex PCR; TCRdb stores in-frame clones only, minus some. The sample has 200,000 or so clones, around 85% seen once. The TCR comes from a human donor with active or convalescent COVID-19. The donor label of this sample is uncertain. The sample was peripheral blood. The chain carries TRBV29-1 and TRBJ2-3, with 14 bases fitting TRBD2. Written as DNA, the CDR3 is TGCAGCCCTCGACTAGCGGGGGGGCGGGATACGCAGTATTTT. Residues: CSPRLAGGRDTQYF.